This T cell receptor beta chain was recovered during a study of blood T cell repertoires in COVID-19 (dated by TCRdb to 2019 to 2021). About the study as a whole: The collaborator samples originated in the United States, Italy and Spain and spanned the acute and convalescent phases of COVID-19. The prospective study material was composed of cDNA or gDNA derived from T cells, B-cell-depleted T cells, or PBMCs. The dataset comprised deeply sampled blood TCRbeta repertoires from subjects exposed to, actively infected with, or recovered from COVID-19. The repertoires were released in a freely available public database meant as a resource for research on the immune response to SARS-CoV-2. The samples were drawn from two sources: the first 160 participants of the ongoing ImmuneRACE study, and 1,000 to 1,500 subjects contributed by 6 global collaborators. Nearly every sample came with metadata listing a de-identified subject ID, COVID-19 status, age in years and sex. HLA class I and class II types, where available, came from metadata supplied by the sample provider rather than from assay-based typing. Broader findings and caveats from the paper: The quantity of clinical and demographic metadata differed by source and by participant and was supplied without curation.

Participants in the prospective study were enrolled through a virtual design, were aged about 18 to 89 years, and lived in roughly 26 United States geographic areas. In the prospective study, participants were assigned to cohorts based on the clinical history participants reported in a screening survey and a study questionnaire. ImmuneRACE Cohort 3 recovered participants were defined by two consecutive negative NP/OP PCR tests, healthcare professional clearance, or symptom resolution. In the prospective study, whole blood, serum and a nasopharyngeal or oropharyngeal swab were collected from each participant by mobile phlebotomists. Prospective study participants could optionally give additional blood draws and questionnaires over a roughly 2-month period. Before DNA extraction, blood samples from the prospective study were shipped at room temperature or frozen. A word on this clone: Its antigen remains unidentified. No per-base quality is available; no much larger clone lies one base away.

V is clipped by 5 bases and J by 5 bases, and the sequence between their germline boundaries is 12 bases long. CDR1 and CDR2, per the germline V gene (reference sequence), are MNHEY and SMNVEV. The CDR3 has 13 amino acids, counting the end cysteine and phenylalanine. Kept here is only the CDR3 DNA, which spans 39 bases and is read in frame from base 1. TCRbeta CDR3 regions were amplified from genomic DNA by means of the immunoSEQ Assay, a bias-controlled multiplex PCR. The study's own analysis went as follows. The number of nucleated cells in each sample was estimated by amplification of reference gene primers within the assay. To quantify the absolute abundance of each unique TCRbeta CDR3 rearrangement, sequence reads were collapsed and filtered. Productive Simpson clonality was computed per sample as the square root of Simpson's diversity index over productive rearrangements. TCRdb re-hosts the immuneACCESS table, in-frame sequences only. Its copies lack some clones; in the studies checked, an unresolved V gene accounts for under half of them, and the cause for the rest is not known. The V and J calls and clone size were taken over from that table, and D and trimming were inferred from the DNA. The table for this sample lists 150,000 or so clones; over 75% of them were counted only once. About 10% of the sample belongs to the ten largest clones.

Sequenced sample: PBMCs or T cells enriched from blood (not recorded which). This clonotype was obtained from a man aged 50 to 59 who had recovered from COVID-19. This sequence uses TRBV27 and TRBJ1-2; too little of a D gene remains to name it. The CDR3 protein sequence reads: CASSINSGYGYTF. The DNA is as follows: TGTGCCAGCAGTATTAACAGCGGGTATGGCTACACCTTC.